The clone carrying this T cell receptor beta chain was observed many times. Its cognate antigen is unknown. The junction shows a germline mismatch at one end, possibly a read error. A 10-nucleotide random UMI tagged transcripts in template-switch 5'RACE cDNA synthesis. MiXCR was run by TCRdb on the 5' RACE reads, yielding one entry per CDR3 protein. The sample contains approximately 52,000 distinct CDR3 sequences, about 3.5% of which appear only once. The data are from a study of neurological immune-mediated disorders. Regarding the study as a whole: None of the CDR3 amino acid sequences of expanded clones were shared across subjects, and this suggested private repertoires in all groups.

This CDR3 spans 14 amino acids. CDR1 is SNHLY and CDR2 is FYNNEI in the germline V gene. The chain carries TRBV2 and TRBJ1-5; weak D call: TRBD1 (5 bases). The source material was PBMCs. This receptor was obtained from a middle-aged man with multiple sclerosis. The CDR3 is CASSVGRNNQPQNF. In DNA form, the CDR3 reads TGTGCCAGCAGCGTGGGGCGGAATAATCAGCCCCAGAATTTT.